This record looks at one TCR beta chain sequence and its context. There is no known antigen for this receptor. Base qualities were left out, and no much larger clone turns up one base away. Receptors were amplified or captured by RT-PCR. Data came from a NextSeq 550. In TCRdb, the public reads were trimmed at Q25 with fastp and aligned with MiXCR, with productive beta chains retained. Rows with a matching CDR3 protein are joined into one entry that keeps the most common DNA and genes. The sample table lists fewer than 180,000 distinct CDR3 sequences, about 36% of them with a count of one. The top ten clonotypes cover roughly 52% of the sample. The data originate from a study of patients and donors after allogeneic stem cell transplantation (TCRdb year 2020). The CDR3 starts with the cysteine, ends with the phenylalanine, and has 13 residues. Only the CDR3 part of the read is kept: 39 bases, read in frame from the first base. V is pruned by 6 bases and J by 6 bases, leaving 0 bases of the junction without a gene match.

The source of this sequence is a human donor who was either an allogeneic HSCT recipient or a stem cell or donor lymphocyte infusion donor (not recorded which). It is not recorded whose cells these are; they may come from a transplant donor. The sequenced sample consisted of blood, either unsorted or a sorted T cell fraction (not recorded which). The receptor chain draws on TRBV12-3 or TRBV12-4 and TRBJ2-2; 11 bases in between match TRBD2. The CDR3 protein is CASRTSGAGELFF. Read as DNA, the sequence is TGTGCCAGCAGGACTAGCGGGGCCGGGGAGCTGTTTTTT.